This is a list of T cell receptor beta chains from one sample in a study of identical twins. One entry per CDR3 protein, called by TCRdb with MiXCR from the 5' RACE reads. Of about 810,000 distinct CDR3 sequences in the sample, 10% to 15% were seen once. The data also belong to a second study, concerning yellow fever vaccine responses in identical twins.

Sequencing was carried out using PBMCs. These TCRs come from a woman under 30 in good health. CDR3s include the opening cysteine and the closing phenylalanine or tryptophan. D genes are given only for firm matches. Clone size is given for some rows only: seen once, a few or many times, or a class if the clone is expanded.

TRBD2	TRBJ2-1	.	TRBV3-1	TGTGCCAGCAGCTTGGGGCTGGAGACTAGCGGGTGGTTCGACAATGAGCAGTTCTTC	CASSLGLETSGWFDNEQFF
.	TRBJ1-1	many	TRBV7-2	TGTGCCAGCAGCCCCTACCTAGGGGGCACTGAAGCTTTCTTT	CASSPYLGGTEAFF
.	TRBJ2-5	.	TRBV3-1	TGTGCCAGCAGCCACCAGGGAACAGAGATTTTCCTAGAGACCCAGTACTTC	CASSHQGTEIFLETQYF
TRBD1	TRBJ2-5	.	TRBV6-1	TGTGCCAGCAGTACCGGACAGGATGTGGAGACCCAGTACTTC	CASSTGQDVETQYF
.	TRBJ2-5	few	TRBV15	TGTGCCACCAGCAGAGCCCCCGGGACCCTTCGTGAGACCCAGTACTTC	CATSRAPGTLRETQYF
TRBD1	TRBJ1-6	many	TRBV6-5	TGTGCCAGCAGTTTCGGGACAGGATATAATTCACCCCTCCACTTT	CASSFGTGYNSPLHF
.	TRBJ1-1	.	TRBV7-9	TGTGCCAGCAGCTTCCACAGCCAGAACACTGAAGCTTTCTTT	CASSFHSQNTEAFF
.	TRBJ2-1	.	TRBV7-3	TGTGCCAGCAGCTTAATTTCGTTAGTTGGTAGGCGACCTACTAATGAGCAGTTCTTC	CASSLISLVGRRPTNEQFF
.	TRBJ2-2	few	TRBV20-1	TGCAGTGCTAGAACGGACGATAACACCGGGGAGCTGTTTTTT	CSARTDDNTGELFF
TRBD2	TRBJ2-1	few	TRBV29-1	TGCAGCGTGGAAATAGCGGGAGGGAGGGTATACAATGAGCAGTTCTTC	CSVEIAGGRVYNEQFF
.	TRBJ2-4	.	TRBV5-1	TGCGCCAGCAGCTTGGGGGGACCCCTAGCCAAAAACATTCAGTACTTC	CASSLGGPLAKNIQYF
.	TRBJ2-1	many	TRBV3-1	TGTGCCAGCAGCCAGGGTAGCGGTGGTGAGCAGTTCTTC	CASSQGSGGEQFF
.	TRBJ2-7	.	TRBV19	TGTGCCAGTAGTGGGCAAGGAGCCGACGGGCAGTACTTC	CASSGQGADGQYF
.	TRBJ2-7	many	TRBV12-3/TRBV12-4	TGTGCCAGCAGTTTAGTGGGAAAAACAAACTCCTACGAGCAGTACTTC	CASSLVGKTNSYEQYF
.	TRBJ1-4	few	TRBV12-3/TRBV12-4	TGTGCCAGCAGTTTAAGCCACCCGGGCGAAAAACTGTTTTTT	CASSLSHPGEKLFF
TRBD1	TRBJ1-2	.	TRBV5-1	TGCGCCAGCAGCTCTCATCAGGGGGGTACCTATGGCTACACCTTC	CASSSHQGGTYGYTF
TRBD2	TRBJ2-3	.	TRBV2	TGTGCCAGCGAGCTAGCGGGAGGGGTCGGCACAGATACGCAGTATTTT	CASELAGGVGTDTQYF
TRBD1	TRBJ2-7	few	TRBV4-1	TGCGCCAGCAGCCCGAAAAGGACAGGGAACTACGAGCAGTACTTC	CASSPKRTGNYEQYF
TRBD1	TRBJ1-5	few	TRBV5-1	TGCGCCAGCAGCTACGGGACAGGGGGAAGCAATCAGCCCCAGCATTTT	CASSYGTGGSNQPQHF
TRBD1	TRBJ2-1	.	TRBV20-1	TGCAGTGCTAGACCACCACAGGGGGGCCCCTACAATGAGCAGTTCTTC	CSARPPQGGPYNEQFF
.	TRBJ2-3	few	TRBV5-1	TGCGCCAGCAGCTTGTGGGGGGGGCCGTTAGATACGCAGTATTTT	CASSLWGGPLDTQYF
TRBD2	TRBJ2-1	few	TRBV5-1	TGCGCCAGCACCTCCTCTGCGGGAGGGATCGGTGAGCAGTTCTTC	CASTSSAGGIGEQFF
TRBD1	TRBJ2-5	few	TRBV5-1	TGCGCCAGCAGGGCCGGGACAGGGGTCCCCCAAGAGACCCAGTACTTC	CASRAGTGVPQETQYF
.	TRBJ2-1	few	TRBV7-2	TGTGCCAGCAGCCTACCACTCCTCTCCTACAATGAGCAGTTCTTC	CASSLPLLSYNEQFF
TRBD2	TRBJ2-1	many	TRBV5-5	TGTGCCAGCAGCGATGCTAGCGGGAGGGCCCGCGAGCAGTTCTTC	CASSDASGRAREQFF
.	TRBJ2-5	.	TRBV28	TGTGCTACAGCAGTTCAGGGCGAGAGACAAGAGACCCAGTACTTC	CATAVQGERQETQYF
TRBD1	TRBJ2-5	many	TRBV4-1	TGCGCCAGCAGCCATGGAACCACAGGGGATGAGACCCAGTACTTC	CASSHGTTGDETQYF
.	TRBJ1-5	many	TRBV28	TGTGCCAGCAGTTCGGATAGCAATCAGCCCCAGCATTTT	CASSSDSNQPQHF
.	TRBJ2-1	few	TRBV4-2	TGTGCCAGCAGCGAGGTAGCGGCGGGCTCCTACAATGAGCAGTTCTTC	CASSEVAAGSYNEQFF
TRBD2	TRBJ2-7	.	TRBV5-1	TGCGCCAGCAGCTTGGGTTCTGGCGGGAGGCCGGCTGAGGAGCAGTACTTC	CASSLGSGGRPAEEQYF
.	TRBJ2-1	.	TRBV5-1	TGCGCCAGCAGTGGGGGGCATGACTCTTACAATGAGCAGTTCTTC	CASSGGHDSYNEQFF
.	TRBJ2-5	.	TRBV5-6	TGTGCCAGCAGCCCAGCACAGGGAAGGGAGACCCAGTACTTC	CASSPAQGRETQYF
.	TRBJ2-5	few	TRBV2	TGTGCCAGCATGGCGTACCAAGAGACCCAGTACTTC	CASMAYQETQYF
.	TRBJ2-1	few	TRBV2	TGTGCCAGCACGCCAGGGTTCAATGAGCAGTTCTTC	CASTPGFNEQFF
TRBD1	TRBJ2-1	.	TRBV6-1	TGTGCCAGCAGCCCCCGTTGGGACAGCCCTTACAATGAGCAGTTCTTC	CASSPRWDSPYNEQFF
.	TRBJ2-1	.	TRBV15	TGTGCCACCAGCAGAGATCCTAATGAGCAGTTCTTC	CATSRDPNEQFF
TRBD1	TRBJ2-6	few	TRBV6-1	TGTGCCAGCAGTGAAACCCCGGACAGGAACCCCTCTGGGGCCAACGTCCTGACTTTC	CASSETPDRNPSGANVLTF
TRBD1	TRBJ2-1	few	TRBV5-5	TGTGCCAGCAGCTTTCGGACAGGGCGGAGGGATGAGCAGTTCTTC	CASSFRTGRRDEQFF
.	TRBJ1-4	few	TRBV7-9	TGTGCCAGCAGCTCTCCCTCTGAAAAACTGTTTTTT	CASSSPSEKLFF
.	TRBJ2-2	.	TRBV20-1	TGCAGTGCCAGAAGTGAACCCGGGGAGCTGTTTTTT	CSARSEPGELFF
TRBD2	TRBJ2-7	many	TRBV12-3/TRBV12-4	TGTGCCAGCAGTTCGGGAGGCTACGAGCAGTACTTC	CASSSGGYEQYF
.	TRBJ2-1	few	TRBV4-1	TGCGCCAGCAGCCAAGCCGGAGGGGGGGCACGGGTTAATGAGCAGTTCTTC	CASSQAGGGARVNEQFF
.	TRBJ1-2	few	TRBV15	TGTGCCACCAGCAGAGACCTCACAGCATACTATGGCTACACCTTC	CATSRDLTAYYGYTF
.	TRBJ2-6	.	TRBV20-1	TGCAGTGCTAGAGTCGGGGGATCTGGGGCCAACGTCCTGACTTTC	CSARVGGSGANVLTF
.	TRBJ1-1	few	TRBV5-5	TGTGCCAGCAGCTTGGTCGGGACATCGAACACTGAAGCTTTCTTT	CASSLVGTSNTEAFF
TRBD1	TRBJ1-6	.	TRBV6-1	TGTGCCAGCAACGAAGGGGGACAGGGGACCTCACCCCTCCACTTT	CASNEGGQGTSPLHF
TRBD2	TRBJ2-1	.	TRBV9	TGTGCCAGCAGCTCCCGGTGGAGCGGGAGGGCCAACTCCTACAATGAGCAGTTCTTC	CASSSRWSGRANSYNEQFF
.	TRBJ2-3	few	TRBV5-1	TGCGCCAGCAGCTCTGACAGCAAGGGCAGAGATACGCAGTATTTT	CASSSDSKGRDTQYF
TRBD2	TRBJ2-7	many	TRBV12-3/TRBV12-4	TGTGCCAGCAGTCCCCTTAGCGGGGGCGAGCAGTACTTC	CASSPLSGGEQYF
.	TRBJ2-2	few	TRBV7-8	TGTGCCAGCAGCCTACGCCCCTTTGCTATGCGCCCTACGGGTTTCGGGGAGCTGTTTTTT	CASSLRPFAMRPTGFGELFF
.	TRBJ2-1	few	TRBV6-1	TGTGCCAGCAGGCGGGATTTCGACAATGAGCAGTTCTTC	CASRRDFDNEQFF
TRBD1	TRBJ1-6	many	TRBV2	TGTGCCAGCGTACCGGGACAGCGAGGATATAATTCACCCCTCCACTTT	CASVPGQRGYNSPLHF
TRBD2	TRBJ2-7	few	TRBV7-9	TGTGCCAGCAGCCTCGGGACTAGCGGGAGGGAAGAGCAGTACTTC	CASSLGTSGREEQYF
.	TRBJ2-5	.	TRBV2	TGTGCCAGCACCTGGACGGGGTTTGCCCAGTACTTC	CASTWTGFAQYF
.	TRBJ2-3	few	TRBV5-1	TGCGCCAGCAGCTTGATCGAGGGAACAGATACGCAGTATTTT	CASSLIEGTDTQYF